Described below is a single T cell receptor (beta chain) sequence and its context. A second roughly 6 to 11 cycle PCR used barcoded and J-beta primers. TCRdb processed the 5' RACE reads anew with MiXCR; each CDR3 protein has one entry. Of roughly 730,000 distinct CDR3 sequences detected, approximately 53% appear once; the ten largest clones hold more than 25%. This CDR3 has 15 amino acids. V shed 6 bases and J 1 base; nucleotides not matched to a gene: 4. In germline, CDR1 is SNHLY, CDR2 FYNNEI. This sample is drawn from a study of blood T cells in healthy people across ages. Each donor gave approximately 9.5 milliliters of peripheral blood.

This TCR came from a man in his forties in good health. V usage is TRBV2 and J usage is TRBJ2-5; 11 bases are shared with TRBD1. The material sequenced was blood. The CDR3 sequence: CASRSGQGVQETQYF. The DNA of the CDR3 is TGTGCCAGCAGATCGGGACAGGGGGTCCAAGAGACCCAGTACTTC. The whole variable domain, filled in from reference TRBV2 and TRBJ2-5, reads EPEVTQTPSHQVTQMGQEVILRCVPISNHLYFYWYRQILGQKVEFLVSFYNNEISEKSEIFDDQFSVERPDGSNFTLKIRSTKLEDSAMYFCASRSGQGVQETQYFGPGTRLLVL.